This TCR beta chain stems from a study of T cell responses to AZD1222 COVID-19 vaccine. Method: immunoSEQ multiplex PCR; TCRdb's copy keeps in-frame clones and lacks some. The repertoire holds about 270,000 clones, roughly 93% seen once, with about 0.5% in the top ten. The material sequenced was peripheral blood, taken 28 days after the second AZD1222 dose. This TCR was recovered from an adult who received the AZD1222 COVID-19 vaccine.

The CDR3 loop is CASSFCGTDFSYSNQPQHF. The CDR3 nucleotides are TGTGCCAGCAGCTTTTGTGGCACCGACTTTTCCTATAGCAATCAGCCCCAGCATTTT. The chain employs TRBV5-6 and TRBJ1-5; D is unclear. Germline-derived CDR1 and CDR2 are SGHDT and YYEEEE. Trimming cost V 2 bases and J 0 bases, with 21 bases left between them. The CDR3 is made up of 19 amino acids. The variable domain in full, with the rest retrieved from reference TRBV5-6 and TRBJ1-5, is DAGVTQSPTHLIKTRGQQVTLRCSPKSGHDTVSWYQQALGQGPQFIFQYYEEEERQRGNFPDRFSGHQFPNYSSELNVNALLLGDSALYLCASSFCGTDFSYSNQPQHFGDGTRLSIL.